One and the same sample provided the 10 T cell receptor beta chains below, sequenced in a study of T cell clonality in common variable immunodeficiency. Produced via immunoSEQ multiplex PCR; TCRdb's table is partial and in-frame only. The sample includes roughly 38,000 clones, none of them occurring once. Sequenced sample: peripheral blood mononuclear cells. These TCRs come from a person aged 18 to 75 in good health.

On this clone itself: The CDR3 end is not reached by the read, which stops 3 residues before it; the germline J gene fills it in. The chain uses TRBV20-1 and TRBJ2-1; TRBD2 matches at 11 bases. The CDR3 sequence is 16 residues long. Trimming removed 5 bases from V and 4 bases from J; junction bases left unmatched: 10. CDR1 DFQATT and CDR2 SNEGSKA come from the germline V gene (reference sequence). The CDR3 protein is CSALHSGLAAYNEQFF. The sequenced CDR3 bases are TGCAGTGCTCTCCACTCGGGACTAGCGGCTTACAATGAG.

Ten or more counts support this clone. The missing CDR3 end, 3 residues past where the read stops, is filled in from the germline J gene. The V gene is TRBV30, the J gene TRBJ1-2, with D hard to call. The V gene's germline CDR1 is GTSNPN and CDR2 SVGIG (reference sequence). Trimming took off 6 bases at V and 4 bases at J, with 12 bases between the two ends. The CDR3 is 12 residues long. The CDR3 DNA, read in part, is TGTGCCTGCCGAGACGGGTCCTATGGC. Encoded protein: CACRDGSYG. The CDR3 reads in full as CACRDGSYGYTF.

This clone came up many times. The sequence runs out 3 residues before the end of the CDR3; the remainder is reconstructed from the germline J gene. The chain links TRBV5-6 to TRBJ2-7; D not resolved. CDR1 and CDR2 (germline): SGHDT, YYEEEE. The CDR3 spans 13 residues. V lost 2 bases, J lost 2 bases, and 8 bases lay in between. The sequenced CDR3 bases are TGTGCCAGCAGCTTCACCGGTACCTACGAG. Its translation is CASSFTGTYE. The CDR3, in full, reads CASSFTGTYEQYF. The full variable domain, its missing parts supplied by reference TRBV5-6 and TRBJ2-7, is DAGVTQSPTHLIKTRGQQVTLRCSPKSGHDTVSWYQQALGQGPQFIFQYYEEEERQRGNFPDRFSGHQFPNYSSELNVNALLLGDSALYLCASSFTGTYEQYFGPGTRLTVT.

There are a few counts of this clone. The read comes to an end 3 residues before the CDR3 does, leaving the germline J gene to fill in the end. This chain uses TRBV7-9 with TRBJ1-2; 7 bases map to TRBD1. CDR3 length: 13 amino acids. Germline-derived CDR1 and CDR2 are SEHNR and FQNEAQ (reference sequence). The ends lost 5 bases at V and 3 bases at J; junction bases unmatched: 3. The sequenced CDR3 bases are TGTGCCAGCAGCCCAACAGGGGACTATGGC. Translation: CASSPTGDYG. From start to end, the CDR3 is CASSPTGDYGYTF.

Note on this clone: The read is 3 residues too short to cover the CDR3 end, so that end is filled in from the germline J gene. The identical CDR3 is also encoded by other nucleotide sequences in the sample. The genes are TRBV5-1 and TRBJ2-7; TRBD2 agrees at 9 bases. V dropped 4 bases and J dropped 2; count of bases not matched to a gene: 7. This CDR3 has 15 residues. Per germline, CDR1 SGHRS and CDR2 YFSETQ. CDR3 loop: CASSLLASGTYEQYF. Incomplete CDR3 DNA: TGCGCCAGCAGCCTGTTAGCTAGCGGGACCTACGAG. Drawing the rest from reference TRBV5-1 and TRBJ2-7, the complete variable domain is KAGVTQTPRYLIKTRGQQVTLSCSPISGHRSVSWYQQTPGQGLQFLFEYFSETQRNKGNFPGRFSGRQFSNSRSEMNVSTLELGDSALYLCASSLLASGTYEQYFGPGTRLTVT.

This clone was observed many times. CDR3 DNA, as far as it was read: TGTGCCAGTCGCCCGGGACAGGGGGCACTTGGTGAAAAA. Its translation: CASRPGQGALGEK. In full, the CDR3 reads CASRPGQGALGEKLFF. The rearrangement links TRBV19 to TRBJ1-4, with 12 positions matching TRBD1. The read terminates 3 residues ahead of where the CDR3 ends, so the germline J gene completes it. V was clipped by 8 bases and J by 7 bases; unmatched bases: 11. This CDR3 region has 16 residues. Looked up from germline, CDR1 is LNHDA and CDR2 is SQIVND (reference sequence).

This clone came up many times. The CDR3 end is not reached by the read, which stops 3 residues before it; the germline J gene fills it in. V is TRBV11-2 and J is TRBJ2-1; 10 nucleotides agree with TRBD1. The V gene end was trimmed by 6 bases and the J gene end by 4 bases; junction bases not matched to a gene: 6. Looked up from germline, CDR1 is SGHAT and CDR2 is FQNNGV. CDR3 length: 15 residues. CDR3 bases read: TGTGCCAGCAGTCCAGGGACAGGGGTTTACAATGAG. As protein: CASSPGTGVYNE. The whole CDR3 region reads CASSPGTGVYNEQFF. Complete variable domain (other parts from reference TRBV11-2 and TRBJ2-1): EAGVAQSPRYKIIEKRQSVAFWCNPISGHATLYWYQQILGQGPKLLIQFQNNGVVDDSQLPKDRFSAERLKGVDSTLKIQPAKLEDSAVYLCASSPGTGVYNEQFFGPGTRLTVL.

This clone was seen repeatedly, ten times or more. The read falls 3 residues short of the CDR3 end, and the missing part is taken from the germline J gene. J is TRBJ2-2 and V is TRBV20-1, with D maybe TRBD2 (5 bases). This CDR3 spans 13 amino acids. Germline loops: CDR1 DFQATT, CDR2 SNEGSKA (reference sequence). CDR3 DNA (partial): TGCAGTGCTCCCGCGGGCCCTAATTCACCG. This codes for CSAPAGPNSP. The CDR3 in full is CSAPAGPNSPLFF.

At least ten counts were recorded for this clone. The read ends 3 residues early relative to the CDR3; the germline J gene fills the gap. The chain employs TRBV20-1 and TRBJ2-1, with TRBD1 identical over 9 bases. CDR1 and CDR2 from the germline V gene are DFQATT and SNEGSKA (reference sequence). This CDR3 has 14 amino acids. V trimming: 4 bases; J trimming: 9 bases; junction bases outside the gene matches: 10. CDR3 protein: CSANPTGGRGEQFF. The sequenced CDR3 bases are TGCAGTGCTAACCCCACAGGGGGCAGGGGTGAG.

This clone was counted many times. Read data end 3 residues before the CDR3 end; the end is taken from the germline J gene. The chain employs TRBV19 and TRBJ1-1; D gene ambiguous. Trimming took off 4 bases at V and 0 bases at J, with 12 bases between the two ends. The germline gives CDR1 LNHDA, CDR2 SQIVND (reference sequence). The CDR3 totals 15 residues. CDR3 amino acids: CASSTANAVNTEAFF. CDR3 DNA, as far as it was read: TGTGCCAGTAGTACTGCGAACGCCGTGAACACTGAA.